A selection of T cell receptor beta chains follows, all from one sample in a study of cytomegalovirus exposure and HLA in healthy donors. Assay used: immunoSEQ multiplex PCR; TCRdb lists only in-frame clones, some missing. The sample shows about 170,000 clones, roughly 82% of them seen only once. Sequenced: PBMCs. The receptors derive from a girl aged 5-17 years in good health and CMV-seropositive. The conserved cysteine and the conserved F or W are not part of the CDR3 here.

v_gene	j_gene	len	CDR3aa
TRBV30	TRBJ2-3	13	AWSLGLADLDTQY
TRBV4-1	TRBJ2-6	15	ASSQAPGDAGANVLT
TRBV30	TRBJ2-7	12	AWSPTGGPYEQY
TRBV9	TRBJ2-5	11	ASSVDREETQY
TRBV7-9	TRBJ2-7	12	ASSRQGGDYEQY
TRBV10-3	TRBJ1-3	14	AISESGLISGNTIY
TRBV29-1	TRBJ1-2	9	SVIGGHGYT
TRBV7-9	TRBJ1-1	9	ASSVDSTAF
TRBV14	TRBJ1-2	9	ASSQDGLYT
TRBV4-1	TRBJ1-2	14	ASSQGRGRANYGYT
TRBV5-1	TRBJ2-2	15	ASSSFTSGSVTGELF
TRBV9	TRBJ2-1	13	ASTGGEPDGHEQF
TRBV19	TRBJ2-1	11	ASSRVRANEQF
TRBV28	TRBJ1-5	15	ASSSIIQGHSNQPQH
TRBV6-1	TRBJ2-1	15	ASSGSGLAGVWNEQF
TRBV9	TRBJ2-7	11	ASSAGNRGEQY
TRBV6-6	TRBJ1-3	11	ASRRTGGNTIY
TRBV7-9	TRBJ2-7	11	ASSPRTHYEQY
TRBV4-3	TRBJ1-1	16	ASSQNLGTGGANTEAF
TRBV7-3	TRBJ2-3	14	ASSPGTSGGSDTQY
TRBV5-1	TRBJ2-3	13	ASSLLAESTDTQY
TRBV9	TRBJ2-1	11	ASSVATSSEQF
TRBV2	TRBJ2-6	12	ASSGSSGANVLT
TRBV4-1	TRBJ1-5	14	ASSQDLWTGVQPQH
TRBV4-3	TRBJ2-1	11	ASSQDYDREQF
TRBV30	TRBJ2-1	14	AWSVRMLGLNNEQF
TRBV5-1	TRBJ2-7	12	ASSLASVAYEQY
TRBV7-3	TRBJ1-1	13	ASSLRGGRNTEAF
TRBV29-1	TRBJ1-2	9	SVEGGQRYT
TRBV2	TRBJ2-1	9	ASSYRDEQF
TRBV28	TRBJ1-1	14	ASSFSRLGENTEAF
TRBV5-1	TRBJ2-1	15	ASSLAGGPQGYNEQF
TRBV5-1	TRBJ2-6	12	ATSQGTGANVLT
TRBV14	TRBJ1-4	13	ASSQDLGSNEKLF
TRBV2	TRBJ2-7	11	AGGGGTAYEQY
TRBV14	TRBJ2-2	14	ASSHHRDRNTGELF
TRBV30	TRBJ1-3	12	AWRSKGQTNTIY
TRBV9	TRBJ2-2	11	ASSPTGSGELF
TRBV27	TRBJ1-2	11	ASRQGAGYGYT
TRBV5-5	TRBJ2-5	12	ASSLAGGAETQY
TRBV11-2	TRBJ1-1	15	ASSFFGLTGGGTEAF
TRBV5-4	TRBJ2-2	13	ASVRLGSGTGELF
TRBV5-1	TRBJ2-1	13	ASSPESPGLHEQF
TRBV7-2	TRBJ2-7	10	ASSRGGYEQY
TRBV25-1	TRBJ1-1	10	ASSEYGSEAF
TRBV4-2	TRBJ2-6	13	ASTLDRAGANVLT
TRBV7-9	TRBJ2-1	12	ASTPAGGYNEQF
TRBV7-3	TRBJ2-1	13	ASSLTGTGINEQF
TRBV30	TRBJ2-3	13	AWSVVAGGEDTQY
TRBV9	TRBJ1-4	13	ASSVGGAVVEKLF
TRBV7-2	TRBJ2-5	17	ASSLRALAGGRRQETQY
TRBV28	TRBJ2-7	14	ASIGQETRGSYEQY
TRBV6-5	TRBJ2-1	13	ASSWYGGTGNEQF
TRBV7-2	TRBJ1-2	11	ASSPTGGYGYT